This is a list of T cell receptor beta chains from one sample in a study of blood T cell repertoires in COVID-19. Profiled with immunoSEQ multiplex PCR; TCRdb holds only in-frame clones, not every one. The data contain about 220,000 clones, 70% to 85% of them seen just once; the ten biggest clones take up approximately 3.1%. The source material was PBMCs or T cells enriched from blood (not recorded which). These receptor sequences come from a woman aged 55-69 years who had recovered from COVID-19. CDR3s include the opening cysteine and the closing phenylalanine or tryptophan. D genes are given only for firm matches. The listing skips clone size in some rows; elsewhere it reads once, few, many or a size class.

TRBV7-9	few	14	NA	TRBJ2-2	TGTGCCAGCAGCGCTACAGGAATGACCGGGGAGCTGTTTTTT	CASSATGMTGELFF
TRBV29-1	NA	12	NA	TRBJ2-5	TGCAGCGTACGACACGTCCAAGAGACCCAGTACTTC	CSVRHVQETQYF
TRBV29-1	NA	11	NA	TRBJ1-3	TGCAGCGTTGCAGGGGGAAACACCATATATTTT	CSVAGGNTIYF
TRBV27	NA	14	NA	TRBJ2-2	TGTGCCAGCAGGGATATTGGGGCCCCCGGGGAGCTGTTTTTT	CASRDIGAPGELFF
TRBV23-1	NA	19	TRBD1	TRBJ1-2	TGCGCCAGCAGTCTTGGATTGGGACAGATCTACGAGGCCCACTATGGCTACACCTTC	CASSLGLGQIYEAHYGYTF
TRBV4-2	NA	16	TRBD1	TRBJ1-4	TGTGCCAGCAGCCAAGATTCCGGACAGGGTAATGAAAAACTGTTTTTT	CASSQDSGQGNEKLFF
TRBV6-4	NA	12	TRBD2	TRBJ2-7	TGTGCCAGCAGCAGCGGGGGCTACGAGCAGTACTTC	CASSSGGYEQYF
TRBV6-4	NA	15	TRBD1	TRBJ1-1	TGTGCCAGCAGTGAGGGACAGGGCCGAAACACTGAAGCTTTCTTT	CASSEGQGRNTEAFF
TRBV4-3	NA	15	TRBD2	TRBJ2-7	TGCGCCAGCAGTCCGGTAGCGGGAGCCTCCTACGAGCAGTACTTC	CASSPVAGASYEQYF
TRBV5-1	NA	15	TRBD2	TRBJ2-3	TGCGCCAGCAGCTTGAGCGGGGGGGCCGCAGATACGCAGTATTTT	CASSLSGGAADTQYF
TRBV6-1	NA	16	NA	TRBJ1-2	TGTGCCAGCAGTGTAAGGACCGGGGGATTGAACTATGGCTACACCTTC	CASSVRTGGLNYGYTF
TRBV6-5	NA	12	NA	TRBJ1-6	TGTGCCAGCAGCCGCCAGGGATCCACCCTCCACTTT	CASSRQGSTLHF
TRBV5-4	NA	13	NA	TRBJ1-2	TGTGCCAGCAGCTTAGGGGTTCGGTATGGCTACACCTTC	CASSLGVRYGYTF
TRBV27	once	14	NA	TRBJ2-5	TGTGCCAGCAGTTTACCGGTACCGCAAGAGACCCAGTACTTC	CASSLPVPQETQYF
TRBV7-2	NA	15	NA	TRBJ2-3	TGTGCCAGCAGCTTAGATACAGGGATCACAGATACGCAGTATTTT	CASSLDTGITDTQYF
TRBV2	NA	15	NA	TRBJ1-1	TGTGCCAGCAGGGGGTTCAGCCAGGGAAACACTGAAGCTTTCTTT	CASRGFSQGNTEAFF
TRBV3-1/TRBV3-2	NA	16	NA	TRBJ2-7	TGTGCCAGCAGCCAAGATCCAAAAATAGCGACCTACGAGCAGTACTTC	CASSQDPKIATYEQYF
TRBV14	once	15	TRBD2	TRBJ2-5	TGTGCCAGCAGCCAGCTGCGGGGGGGCAGGGAGACCCAGTACTTC	CASSQLRGGRETQYF
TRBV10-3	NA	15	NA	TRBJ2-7	TGTGCCATCAGCCAAAGGTATGACAGAGTCTACGAGCAGTACTTC	CAISQRYDRVYEQYF
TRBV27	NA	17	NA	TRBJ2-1	TGTGCCAGCAGTTTTTCCTGGGGGCAGAGCTCCTACAATGAGCAGTTCTTC	CASSFSWGQSSYNEQFF
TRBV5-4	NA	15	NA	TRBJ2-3	TGTGCCAGCAGCTTATCGGGAGATAGCACAGATACGCAGTATTTT	CASSLSGDSTDTQYF
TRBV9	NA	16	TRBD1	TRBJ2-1	TGTGCCAGCAGCCCGAGGACGGGACAGTCCTACAATGAGCAGTTCTTC	CASSPRTGQSYNEQFF
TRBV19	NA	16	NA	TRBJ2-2	TGTGCCAGTGGTCGCCGGGGCGGGGCGAACACCGGGGAGCTGTTTTTT	CASGRRGGANTGELFF
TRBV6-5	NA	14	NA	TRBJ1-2	TGTGCCAGCAAAGGATCTCACAGGCTCTATGGCTACACCTTC	CASKGSHRLYGYTF
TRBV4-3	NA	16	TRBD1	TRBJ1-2	TGCGCCAGCAGCCACGACGGACAGGGTGTCAACTATGGCTACACCTTC	CASSHDGQGVNYGYTF
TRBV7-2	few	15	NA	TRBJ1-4	TGTGCCAGCACCCAAGAAGGGGGAGCTAATGAAAAACTGTTTTTT	CASTQEGGANEKLFF